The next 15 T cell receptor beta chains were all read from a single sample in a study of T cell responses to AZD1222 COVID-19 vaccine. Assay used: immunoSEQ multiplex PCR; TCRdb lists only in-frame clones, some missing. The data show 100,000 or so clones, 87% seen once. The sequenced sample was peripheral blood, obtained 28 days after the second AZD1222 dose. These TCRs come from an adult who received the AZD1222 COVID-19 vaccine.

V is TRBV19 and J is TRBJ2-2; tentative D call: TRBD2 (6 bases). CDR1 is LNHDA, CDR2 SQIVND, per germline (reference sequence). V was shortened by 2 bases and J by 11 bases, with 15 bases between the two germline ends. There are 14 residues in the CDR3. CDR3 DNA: TGTGCCAGTAGTATAAATCCTAGCGTCCCAGAGCTGTTTTTT. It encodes CASSINPSVPELFF.

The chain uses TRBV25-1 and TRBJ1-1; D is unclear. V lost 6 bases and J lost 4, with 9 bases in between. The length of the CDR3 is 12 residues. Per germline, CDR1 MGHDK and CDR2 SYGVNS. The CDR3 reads CASSIGITEAFF. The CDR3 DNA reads TGTGCCAGCAGCATAGGTATCACTGAAGCTTTCTTT.

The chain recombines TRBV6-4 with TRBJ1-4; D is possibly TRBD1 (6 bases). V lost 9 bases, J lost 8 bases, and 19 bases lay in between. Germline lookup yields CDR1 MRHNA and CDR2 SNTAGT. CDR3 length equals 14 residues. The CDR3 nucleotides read TGTGCCAGAGACAGAGACAGGACGGTCGAAAAACTGTTTTTT. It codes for CARDRDRTVEKLFF.

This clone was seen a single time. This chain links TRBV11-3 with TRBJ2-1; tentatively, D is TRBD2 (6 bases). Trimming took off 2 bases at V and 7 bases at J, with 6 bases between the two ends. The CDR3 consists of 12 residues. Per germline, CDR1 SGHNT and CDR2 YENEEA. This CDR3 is CASSLLANEQFF. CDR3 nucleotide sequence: TGTGCCAGCAGCTTACTAGCGAATGAGCAGTTCTTC. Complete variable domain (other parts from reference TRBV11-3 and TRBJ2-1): EAGVVQSPRYKIIEKKQPVAFWCNPISGHNTLYWYLQNLGQGPELLIRYENEEAVDDSQLPKDRFSAERLKGVDSTLKIQPAELGDSAVYLCASSLLANEQFFGPGTRLTVL.

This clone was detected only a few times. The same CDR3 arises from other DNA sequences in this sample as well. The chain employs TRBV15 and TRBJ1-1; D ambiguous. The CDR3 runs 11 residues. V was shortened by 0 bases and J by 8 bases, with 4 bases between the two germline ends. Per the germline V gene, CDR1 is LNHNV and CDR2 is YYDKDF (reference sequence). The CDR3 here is CATSRDREAFF. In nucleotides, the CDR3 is TGTGCCACCAGCAGAGATAGGGAAGCTTTCTTT.

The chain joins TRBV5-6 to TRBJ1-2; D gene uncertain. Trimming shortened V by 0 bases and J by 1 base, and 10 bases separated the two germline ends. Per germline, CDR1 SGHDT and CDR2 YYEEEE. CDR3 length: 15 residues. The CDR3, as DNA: TGTGCCAGCAGCTTGGTATATCGGGATAACTATGGCTACACCTTC. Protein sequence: CASSLVYRDNYGYTF.

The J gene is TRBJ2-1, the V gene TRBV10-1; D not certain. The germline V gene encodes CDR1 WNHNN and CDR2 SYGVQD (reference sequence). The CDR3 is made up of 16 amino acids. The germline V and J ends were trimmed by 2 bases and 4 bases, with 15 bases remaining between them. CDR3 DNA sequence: TGCGCCAGCAGTGAGAGCCGCAACCTAGTATACAATGAGCAGTTCTTC. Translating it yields CASSESRNLVYNEQFF.

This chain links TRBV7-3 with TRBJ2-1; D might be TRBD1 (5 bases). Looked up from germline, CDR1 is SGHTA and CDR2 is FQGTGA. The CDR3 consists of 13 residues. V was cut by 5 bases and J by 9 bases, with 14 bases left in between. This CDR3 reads CASSLSGRSEQFF. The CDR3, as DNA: TGTGCCAGCAGCCTCTCAGGGCGGAGTGAGCAGTTCTTC.

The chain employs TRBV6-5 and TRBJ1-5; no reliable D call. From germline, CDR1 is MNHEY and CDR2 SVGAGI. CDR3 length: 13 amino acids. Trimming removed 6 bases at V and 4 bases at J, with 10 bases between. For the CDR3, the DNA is TGTGCCAGCAGACACTGGGTTAATCAGCCCCAGCATTTT. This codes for CASRHWVNQPQHF.

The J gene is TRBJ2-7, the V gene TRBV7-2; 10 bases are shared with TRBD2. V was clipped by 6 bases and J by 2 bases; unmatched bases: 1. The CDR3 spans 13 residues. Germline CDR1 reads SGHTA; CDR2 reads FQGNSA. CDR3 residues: CASRLAGPYEQYF. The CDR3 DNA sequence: TGTGCCAGCAGACTAGCGGGACCCTACGAGCAGTACTTC.

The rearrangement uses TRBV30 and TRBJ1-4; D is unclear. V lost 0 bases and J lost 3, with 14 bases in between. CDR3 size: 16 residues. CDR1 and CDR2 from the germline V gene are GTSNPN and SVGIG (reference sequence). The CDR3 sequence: CAWSVAAGQANEKLFF. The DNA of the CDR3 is TGTGCCTGGAGTGTGGCGGCAGGCCAAGCTAATGAAAAACTGTTTTTT.

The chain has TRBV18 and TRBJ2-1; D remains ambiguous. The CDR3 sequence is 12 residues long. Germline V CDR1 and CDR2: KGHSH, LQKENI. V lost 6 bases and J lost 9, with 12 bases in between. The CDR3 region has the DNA TGTGCCAGCTCGCTGAATAAGGGTGAGCAGTTCTTC. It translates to CASSLNKGEQFF.

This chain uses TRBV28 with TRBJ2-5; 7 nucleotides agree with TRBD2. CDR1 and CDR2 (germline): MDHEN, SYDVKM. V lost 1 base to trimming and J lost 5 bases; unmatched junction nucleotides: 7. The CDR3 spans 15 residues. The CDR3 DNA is TGTGCCAGCAGTTTATCGCGGGAGAGTGCCGAGACCCAGTACTTC. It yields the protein CASSLSRESAETQYF.

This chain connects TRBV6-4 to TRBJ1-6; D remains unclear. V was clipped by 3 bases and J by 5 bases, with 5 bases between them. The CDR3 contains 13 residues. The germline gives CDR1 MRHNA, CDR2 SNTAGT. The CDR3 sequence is CASSEGNNSPLHF. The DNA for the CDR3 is TGTGCCAGCAGTGAAGGGAATAATTCACCCCTCCACTTT.

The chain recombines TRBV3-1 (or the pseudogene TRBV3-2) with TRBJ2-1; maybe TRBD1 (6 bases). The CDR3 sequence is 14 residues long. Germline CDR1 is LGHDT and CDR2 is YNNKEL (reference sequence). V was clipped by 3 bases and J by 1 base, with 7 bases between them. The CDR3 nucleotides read TGTGCCAGCAGCCATGGACAGTCCTACAATGAGCAGTTCTTC. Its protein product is CASSHGQSYNEQFF.